This T cell receptor beta chain derives from a study of shared clonotypes between healthy human individuals. In the study overall: The donor pool was made up of a couple of women and three men aged 18 to 49. General study points: Expectations were that clonotype sharing among donors would be affected by sequencing depth.

Libraries were prepared by immunoSEQ multiplex PCR; TCRdb keeps only in-frame clonotypes and omits some of them. Here the sample spans 980,000 or so clones, over 60% being singletons. CDR3 size: 12 residues. Deletions cut 7 bases from V and 3 bases from J, with 13 bases between. Germline V gene lookup returns CDR1 GTSNPN and CDR2 SVGIG (reference sequence). On this clone: Its antigen is undetermined.

Division of CD4+ cells produced a CD45RA+ naive subset and a CD45RA-negative memory subset. The V call is TRBV30, the J call TRBJ2-7; tentatively, D is TRBD1 (7 bases). The sequence derives from a man in his late teens or twenties in good health. The sequenced sample consisted of memory CD4+ T cells sorted from blood. Subset reported: CD45RA-negative fraction. The CDR3 bases are TGTGCCTCCGCGGGACAGTACTACGAGCAGTACTTC. It is translated as CASAGQYYEQYF.